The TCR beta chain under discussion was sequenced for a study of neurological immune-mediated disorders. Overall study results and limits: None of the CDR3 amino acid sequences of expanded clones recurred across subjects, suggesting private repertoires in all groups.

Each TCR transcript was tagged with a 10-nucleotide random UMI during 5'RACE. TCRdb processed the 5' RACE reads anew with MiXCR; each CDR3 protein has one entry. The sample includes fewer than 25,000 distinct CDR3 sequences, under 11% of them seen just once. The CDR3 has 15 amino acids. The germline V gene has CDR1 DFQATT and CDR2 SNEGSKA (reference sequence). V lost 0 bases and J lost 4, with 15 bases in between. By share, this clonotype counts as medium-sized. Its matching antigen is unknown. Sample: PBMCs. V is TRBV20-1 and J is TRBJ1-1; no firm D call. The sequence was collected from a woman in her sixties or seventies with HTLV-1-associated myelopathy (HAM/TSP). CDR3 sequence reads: CSARDEIGGRTEAFF. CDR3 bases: TGCAGTGCTAGAGATGAGATCGGCGGACGCACTGAAGCTTTCTTT.